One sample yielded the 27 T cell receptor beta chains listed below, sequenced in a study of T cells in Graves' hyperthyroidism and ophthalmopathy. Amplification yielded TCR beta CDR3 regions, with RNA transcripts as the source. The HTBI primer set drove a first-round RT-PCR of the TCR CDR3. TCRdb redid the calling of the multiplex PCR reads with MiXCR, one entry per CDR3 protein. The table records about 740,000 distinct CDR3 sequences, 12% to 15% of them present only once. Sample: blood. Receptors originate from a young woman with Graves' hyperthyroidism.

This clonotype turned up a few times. The CDR3 sequence is CSVQRGGSYEQYF. CDR3 nucleotides: TGCAGCGTTCAAAGGGGGGGCTCATACGAGCAGTACTTC. This chain joins TRBV29-1 and TRBJ2-7, with D tentatively TRBD2 (7 bases). The CDR3 totals 13 residues. V was shortened by 5 bases and J by 4 bases, with 15 bases between the two germline ends. The germline V gene has CDR1 SQVTM and CDR2 ANQGSEA.

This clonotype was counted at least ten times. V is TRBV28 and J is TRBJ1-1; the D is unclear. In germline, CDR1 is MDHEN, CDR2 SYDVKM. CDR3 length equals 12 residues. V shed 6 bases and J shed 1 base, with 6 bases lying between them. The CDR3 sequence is CASRQTNTEAFF. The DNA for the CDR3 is TGTGCCAGCAGACAAACGAACACTGAAGCTTTCTTT.

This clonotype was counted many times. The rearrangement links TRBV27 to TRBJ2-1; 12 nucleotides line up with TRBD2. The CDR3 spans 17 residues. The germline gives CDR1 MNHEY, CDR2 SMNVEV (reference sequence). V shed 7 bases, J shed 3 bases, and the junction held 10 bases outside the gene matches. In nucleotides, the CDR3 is TGTGCCAGCACTCCTCGGACTAGCGGGGTCCGCTACAATGAGCAGTTCTTC. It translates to CASTPRTSGVRYNEQFF.

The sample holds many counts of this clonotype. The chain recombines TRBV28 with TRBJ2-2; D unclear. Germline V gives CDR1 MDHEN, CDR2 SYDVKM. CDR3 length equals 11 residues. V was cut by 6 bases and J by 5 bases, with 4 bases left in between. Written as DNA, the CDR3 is TGTGCCAGCAGGGAGACCGGGGAGCTGTTTTTT. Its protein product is CASRETGELFF.

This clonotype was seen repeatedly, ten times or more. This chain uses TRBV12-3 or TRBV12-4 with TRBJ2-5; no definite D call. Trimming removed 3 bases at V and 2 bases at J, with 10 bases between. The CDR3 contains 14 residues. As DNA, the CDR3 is TGTGCCAGCAGTTTTTCCCACAGACAAGAGACCCAGTACTTC. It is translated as CASSFSHRQETQYF.

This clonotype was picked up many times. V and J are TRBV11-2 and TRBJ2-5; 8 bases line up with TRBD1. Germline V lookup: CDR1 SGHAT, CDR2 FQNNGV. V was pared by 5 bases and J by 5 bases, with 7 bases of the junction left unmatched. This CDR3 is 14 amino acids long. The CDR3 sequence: CASSLRQGRETQYF. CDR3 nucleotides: TGTGCCAGCAGCCTCCGACAGGGGCGGGAGACCCAGTACTTC.

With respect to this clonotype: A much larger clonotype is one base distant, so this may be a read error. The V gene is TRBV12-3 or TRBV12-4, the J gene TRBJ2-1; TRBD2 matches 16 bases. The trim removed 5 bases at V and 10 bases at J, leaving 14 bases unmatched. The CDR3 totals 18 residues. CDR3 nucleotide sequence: TGTGCCAGCAGTCAGGGACTAGCGGGAGGGCCGAAGGCCTACGAGCAGTTCTTC. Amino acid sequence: CASSQGLAGGPKAYEQFF.

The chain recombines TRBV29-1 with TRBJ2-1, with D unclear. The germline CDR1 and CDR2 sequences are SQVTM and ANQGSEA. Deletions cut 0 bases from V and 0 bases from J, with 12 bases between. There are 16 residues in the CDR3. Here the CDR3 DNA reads TGCAGCGTTGAAGAAACCCGGCTAAGCTCCTACAATGAGCAGTTCTTC. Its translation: CSVEETRLSSYNEQFF.

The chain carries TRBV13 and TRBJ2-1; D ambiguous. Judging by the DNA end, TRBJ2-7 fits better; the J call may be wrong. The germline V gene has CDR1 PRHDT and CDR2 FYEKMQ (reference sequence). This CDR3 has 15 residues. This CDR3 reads CASSLVISSYNEQYF. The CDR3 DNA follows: TGTGCCAGCAGCTTAGTGATTAGCTCCTACAATGAGCAGTACTTC.

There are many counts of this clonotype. CDR3 nucleotide sequence: TGTGCCAGCAGTACTCCCGGGACAGGTGCCTACGAGCAGTACTTC. It encodes CASSTPGTGAYEQYF. The chain employs TRBV6-1 and TRBJ2-7, with 8 bases fitting TRBD1. Per the germline V gene, CDR1 is MNHNS and CDR2 is SASEGT. This CDR3 is built from 15 residues. After removal of 5 bases from V and 2 bases from J, the junction contained 8 bases not matched to a gene.

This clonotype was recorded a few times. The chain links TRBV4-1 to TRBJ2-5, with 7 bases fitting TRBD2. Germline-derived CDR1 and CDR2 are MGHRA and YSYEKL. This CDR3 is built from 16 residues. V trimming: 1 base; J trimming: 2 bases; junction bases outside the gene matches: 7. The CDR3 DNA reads TGCGCCAGCAGCCAAGTATCTAGCGGCGGTCAAGAGACCCAGTACTTC. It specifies CASSQVSSGGQETQYF.

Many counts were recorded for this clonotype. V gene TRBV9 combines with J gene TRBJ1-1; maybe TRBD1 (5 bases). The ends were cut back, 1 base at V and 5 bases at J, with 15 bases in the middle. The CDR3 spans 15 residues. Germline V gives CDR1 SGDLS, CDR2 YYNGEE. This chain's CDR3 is CASSVRGREGTEAFF. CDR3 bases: TGTGCCAGCAGCGTACGGGGCAGGGAGGGGACTGAAGCTTTCTTT.

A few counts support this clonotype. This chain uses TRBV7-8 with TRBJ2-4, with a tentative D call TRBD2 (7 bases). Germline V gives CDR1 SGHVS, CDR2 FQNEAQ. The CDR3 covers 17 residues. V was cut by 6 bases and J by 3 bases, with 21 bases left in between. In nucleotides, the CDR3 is TGTGCCAGCAGTCGAAGTTGGGGGGCGGGAGACAAAAACATTCAGTACTTC. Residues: CASSRSWGAGDKNIQYF.

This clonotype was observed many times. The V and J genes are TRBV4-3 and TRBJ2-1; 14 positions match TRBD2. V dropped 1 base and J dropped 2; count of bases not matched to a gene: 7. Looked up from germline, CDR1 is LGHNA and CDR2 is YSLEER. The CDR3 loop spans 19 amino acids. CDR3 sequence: CASSQARLAGGPPYNEQFF. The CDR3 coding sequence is TGCGCCAGCAGCCAAGCCCGACTAGCGGGAGGGCCGCCCTACAATGAGCAGTTCTTC.

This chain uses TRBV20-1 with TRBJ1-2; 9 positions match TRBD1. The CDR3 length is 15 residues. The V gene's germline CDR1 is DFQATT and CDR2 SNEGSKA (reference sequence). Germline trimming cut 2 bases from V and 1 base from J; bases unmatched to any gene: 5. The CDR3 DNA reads TGCAGTGCTAGACCCGGGACAGGGCTTAACTATGGCTACACCTTC. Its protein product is CSARPGTGLNYGYTF.

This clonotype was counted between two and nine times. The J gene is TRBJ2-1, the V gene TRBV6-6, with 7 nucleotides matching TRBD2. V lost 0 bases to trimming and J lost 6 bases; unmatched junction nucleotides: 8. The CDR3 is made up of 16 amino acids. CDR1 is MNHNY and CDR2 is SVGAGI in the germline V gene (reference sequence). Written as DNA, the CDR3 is TGTGCCAGCAGTTACTCCGGCGGGAGAGGTCGCAATGAGCAGTTCTTC. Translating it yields CASSYSGGRGRNEQFF.

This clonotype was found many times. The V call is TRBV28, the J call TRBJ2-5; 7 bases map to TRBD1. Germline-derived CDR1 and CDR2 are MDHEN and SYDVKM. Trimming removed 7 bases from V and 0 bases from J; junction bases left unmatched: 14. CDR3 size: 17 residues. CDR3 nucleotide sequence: TGTGCCAGCATCCTCCATCGGTGGGGGACAGACCAAGAGACCCAGTACTTC. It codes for CASILHRWGTDQETQYF.

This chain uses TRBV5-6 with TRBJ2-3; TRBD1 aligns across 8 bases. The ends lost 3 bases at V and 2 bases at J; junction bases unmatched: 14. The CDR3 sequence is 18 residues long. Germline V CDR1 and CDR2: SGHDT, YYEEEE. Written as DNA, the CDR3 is TGTGCCAGCAGCTCCGGACAGGGCCATAGCTACTACACAGATACGCAGTATTTT. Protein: CASSSGQGHSYYTDTQYF.

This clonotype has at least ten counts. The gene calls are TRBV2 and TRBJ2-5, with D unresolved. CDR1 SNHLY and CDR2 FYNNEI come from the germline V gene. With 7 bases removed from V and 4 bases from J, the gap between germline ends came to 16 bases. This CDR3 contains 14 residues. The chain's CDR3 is CASTKSRVGETQYF. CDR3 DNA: TGTGCCAGCACTAAAAGCCGGGTGGGAGAGACCCAGTACTTC.

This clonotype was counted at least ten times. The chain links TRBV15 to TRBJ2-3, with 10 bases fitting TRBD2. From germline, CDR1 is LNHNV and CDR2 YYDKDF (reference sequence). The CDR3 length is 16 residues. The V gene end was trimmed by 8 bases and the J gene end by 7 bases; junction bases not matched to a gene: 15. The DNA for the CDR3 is TGTGCCACCGGAATCAAACCACTAGCGGGACGGAATACGCAGTATTTT. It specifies CATGIKPLAGRNTQYF. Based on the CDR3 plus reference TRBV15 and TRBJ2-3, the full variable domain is DAMVIQNPRYQVTQFGKPVTLSCSQTLNHNVMYWYQQKSSQAPKLLFHYYDKDFNNEADTPDNFQSRRPNTSFCFLDIRSPGLGDTAMYLCATGIKPLAGRNTQYFGPGTRLTVL.

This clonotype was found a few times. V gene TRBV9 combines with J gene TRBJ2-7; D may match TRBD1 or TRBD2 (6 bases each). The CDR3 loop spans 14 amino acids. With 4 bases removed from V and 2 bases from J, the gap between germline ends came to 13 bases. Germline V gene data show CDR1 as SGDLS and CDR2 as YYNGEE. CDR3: CASSPEGGPYEQYF. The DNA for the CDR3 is TGTGCCAGCAGCCCCGAGGGGGGCCCCTACGAGCAGTACTTC.

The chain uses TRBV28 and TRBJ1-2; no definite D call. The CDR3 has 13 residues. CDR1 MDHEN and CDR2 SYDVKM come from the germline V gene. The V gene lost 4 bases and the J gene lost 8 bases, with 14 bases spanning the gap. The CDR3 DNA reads TGTGCCAGCAGTTCCGGGCCGGCATGGGGCTACACCTTC. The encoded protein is CASSSGPAWGYTF.

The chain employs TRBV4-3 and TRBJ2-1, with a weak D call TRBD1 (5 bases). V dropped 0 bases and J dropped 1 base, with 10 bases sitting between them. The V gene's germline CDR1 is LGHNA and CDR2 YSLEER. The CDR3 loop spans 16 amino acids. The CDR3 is CASSQDARTSYNEQFF. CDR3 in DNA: TGCGCCAGCAGCCAAGATGCTCGGACATCCTACAATGAGCAGTTCTTC.

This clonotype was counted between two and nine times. Here the CDR3 DNA reads TGTGCCAGTAGGGACAGTGGGAGCGAGCAGTACTTC. Translation gives CASRDSGSEQYF. This chain links TRBV19 with TRBJ2-7, with TRBD1 as a possible D gene (6 bases). The CDR3 has 12 amino acids. V lost 6 bases to trimming and J lost 6 bases, with 12 bases between them. Germline values: CDR1 LNHDA, CDR2 SQIVND (reference sequence).

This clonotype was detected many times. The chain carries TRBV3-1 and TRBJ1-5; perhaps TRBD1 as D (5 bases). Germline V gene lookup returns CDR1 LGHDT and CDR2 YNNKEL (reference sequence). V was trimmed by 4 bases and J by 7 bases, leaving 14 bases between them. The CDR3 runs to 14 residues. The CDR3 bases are TGTGCCAGCAGCCCCTGGGGAGGGACGCAGCCCCAGCATTTT. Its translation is CASSPWGGTQPQHF.

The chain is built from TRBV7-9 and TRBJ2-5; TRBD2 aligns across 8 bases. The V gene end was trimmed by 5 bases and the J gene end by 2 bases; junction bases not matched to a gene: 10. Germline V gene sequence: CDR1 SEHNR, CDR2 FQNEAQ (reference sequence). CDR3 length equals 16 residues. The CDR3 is CASSPLGLATQETQYF. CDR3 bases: TGTGCCAGCAGCCCTCTAGGACTAGCAACTCAAGAGACCCAGTACTTC.

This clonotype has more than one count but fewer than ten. CDR3 bases: TGTGCCAGTAGTACTCGAGCGACTGGAAACACCATATATTTT. Residues: CASSTRATGNTIYF. The rearrangement uses TRBV19 and TRBJ1-3; D call uncertain. V was clipped by 4 bases and J by 2 bases, with 9 bases between them. The CDR3 loop spans 14 amino acids. Germline loops: CDR1 LNHDA, CDR2 SQIVND (reference sequence).